These T cell receptor beta chains were read from a single sample in a study of graft-versus-host responses after intestinal transplantation. Here immunoSEQ multiplex PCR was the method, and the copy in TCRdb shows in-frame clones only, minus some. This table holds some 41,000 clones, more than 80% found once. Sample: PBMCs, taken roughly 780 days after intestinal transplantation. The receptors shown here come from a human patient who received an intestinal transplant, so some T cells may come from the graft donor. The CDR3 runs from the conserved cysteine through the conserved F or W. The D gene is left open where the match is weak. Size values are once, few and many counts, or a class for expanded clones, and some rows have none.

>-|TRBV19|-|TRBJ2-7
TGTGCCAGTAGTATAGATGGAGTGGCTTATCGATACGAGCAGTACTTC
CASSIDGVAYRYEQYF
>-|TRBV6-5|-|TRBJ1-5
TGTGCCAGCACCCGAGGGGTGGATCAGCCCCAGCATTTT
CASTRGVDQPQHF
>-|TRBV25-1|-|TRBJ1-1
TGTGCCAGCAGCAGGGAGGCTTTGAATGCTGAAGCTTTCTTT
CASSREALNAEAFF
>TRBD2|TRBV11-1|once|TRBJ2-1
TGTGCCAGCAGCTCCAGGCGTCTAGCGGAGCAGCAGTTCTTC
CASSSRRLAEQQFF
>TRBD2|TRBV10-3|-|TRBJ2-1
TGTGCCATCAGTGCGAGCGGGGGGGTCTACAATGAGCAGTTCTTC
CAISASGGVYNEQFF
>-|TRBV29-1|-|TRBJ1-2
TGCAGCCCACAGCTGGGGGCGACCTACACCTTC
CSPQLGATYTF
>-|TRBV19|-|TRBJ1-2
TGTGCCAGTAGCCCACAGGAACACTATGGCTACACCTTC
CASSPQEHYGYTF
>TRBD1|TRBV6-1|-|TRBJ1-5
TGTGCCAGCAGTGAATTAGGGACAGGAGGGAGTCAGCCCCAGCATTTT
CASSELGTGGSQPQHF
>TRBD1|TRBV7-9|-|TRBJ1-6
TGTGCCAGCAGCACGAGGGGACAGGGAGGTTCACCCCTCCACTTT
CASSTRGQGGSPLHF
>-|TRBV6-5|-|TRBJ1-1
TGTGCCAGCAGTTACTCGGGGGGGGACACTGAAGCTTTCTTT
CASSYSGGDTEAFF
>TRBD1|TRBV7-9|-|TRBJ2-3
TGTGCCAGCAGCTTAGTACAGGGGGTCACAGATACGCAGTATTTT
CASSLVQGVTDTQYF
>TRBD2|TRBV5-4|-|TRBJ2-1
TGTGCCAGCAGCTTGTATAGGGGAGGGAACAATGAGCAGTTCTTC
CASSLYRGGNNEQFF
>TRBD1|TRBV9|-|TRBJ1-6
TGTGCCAGCAGCGTACATTGGGACAGCTTCGGTTCACCCCTCCACTTT
CASSVHWDSFGSPLHF
>-|TRBV7-9|-|TRBJ2-1
TGTGCCAGCAGCTTAGCGTGGTCCTACAATGAGCAGTTCTTC
CASSLAWSYNEQFF
>-|TRBV4-1|few|TRBJ1-5
TGCGCCAGCAGCCCAAGGGGAGGGGACAATCAGCCCCAGCATTTT
CASSPRGGDNQPQHF
>-|TRBV11-2|-|TRBJ2-7
TGTGCCAGCAGCTCACCGGGAATCGCCTACGAGCAGTACTTC
CASSSPGIAYEQYF
>-|TRBV5-4|-|TRBJ1-1
TGTGCCAGCAGCTTGGAGTCAGGGGAGTTCTTTAGGAGCACTGAAGCTTTCTTT
CASSLESGEFFRSTEAFF
>TRBD1|TRBV5-5|-|TRBJ1-2
TGTGCCAGCAGCACGTTCCGGGACAGGGGTGATGGCTACACCTTC
CASSTFRDRGDGYTF
>TRBD1|TRBV18|-|TRBJ1-6
TGTGCCAGCTCATCACAGGGGTCGAAGGATTCACCCCTCCACTTT
CASSSQGSKDSPLHF
>-|TRBV18|once|TRBJ1-2
TGTGCCAGCTCACCACCGACGGATTCCTATGGCTACACCTTC
CASSPPTDSYGYTF
>-|TRBV7-9|-|TRBJ2-5
TGTGCCAGCAGCGTTAGTGGGGAAGAGACCCAGTACTTC
CASSVSGEETQYF
>-|TRBV9|-|TRBJ2-5
TGTGCCAGCTCGGGACGGCAAGAGACCCAGTACTTC
CASSGRQETQYF
>TRBD2|TRBV7-2|-|TRBJ2-1
TGTGCCAGCAGCTTAGTTGGATTGGCGGGGGGTTGGGATGAGCAGTTCTTC
CASSLVGLAGGWDEQFF
>-|TRBV13|-|TRBJ2-7
TGTGCCAGCAGCTTAGGTACGGTCAGCTACGAGCAGTACTTC
CASSLGTVSYEQYF
>-|TRBV7-6|-|TRBJ2-2
TGTGCCAGCAGCTTCTCGGGACTTCAAGGGGAGCTGTTTTTT
CASSFSGLQGELFF
>TRBD1|TRBV7-9|-|TRBJ2-7
TGTGCCAGCAGCTCCTTACAGGGGCGGCACGAGCAGTACTTC
CASSSLQGRHEQYF
>-|TRBV4-1|-|TRBJ2-5
TGCGCCAGCAGCCAGGGAACGGGAGCCGGGGAGACCCAGTACTTC
CASSQGTGAGETQYF
>-|TRBV5-5|-|TRBJ1-1
TGTGCCAGCAGCTTGGGGGTGAACACTGAAGCTTTCTTT
CASSLGVNTEAFF
>-|TRBV12-5|-|TRBJ2-1
TGTGCTAGTGGTTTGCCCACCGTTCGGTCCCAGGGCTACAATGAGCAGTTCTTC
CASGLPTVRSQGYNEQFF
>-|TRBV30|-|TRBJ2-7
TGTGCCTGGACGAATGCCTACGAGCAGTACTTC
CAWTNAYEQYF
>TRBD1|TRBV5-6|-|TRBJ1-6
TGTGCCAGCAGCTTACGGACAGGGAATAATTCACCCCTCCACTTT
CASSLRTGNNSPLHF
>TRBD1|TRBV5-1|-|TRBJ1-2
TGCGCCAGCAGCTTGGGGACAGGTTATGCTAACTATGGCTACACCTTC
CASSLGTGYANYGYTF
>TRBD1|TRBV15|-|TRBJ1-6
TGTGCCACCAGCCGAGGCAGGGGGGAAGCACCCCTCCACTTT
CATSRGRGEAPLHF